The T cell receptor (beta chain) described here comes from a study of T cell repertoires in cytomegalovirus infection. Study-wide background: Public TCR beta signatures indicated both CMV infection and matching HLA type. Study-level points and caveats: The ex vivo response was dominated by HLA-C-restricted CMV-specific TCR beta clonotypes.

Via MiXCR, TCRdb re-called the reads, giving one row per CDR3 protein. Among about 490,000 distinct CDR3 sequences listed, more than 25% were seen once. This clonotype occurred a few times. Its target is not known. V trimming: 6 bases; J trimming: 4 bases; junction bases outside the gene matches: 7. The CDR3 is 15 amino acids. Germline V gives CDR1 SNHLY, CDR2 FYNNEI. The receptor was isolated from a human donor in good health (CMV status not recorded). Some clones in this sample may be carry-over from other donors' samples. The chain employs TRBV2 and TRBJ2-3, with 10 bases that match TRBD2. Sample: PBMCs. The CDR3 here is CASRSSGRGSDTQYF. As DNA, the CDR3 is TGTGCCAGCAGGTCTAGCGGGAGAGGCTCAGATACGCAGTATTTT.